The 24 T cell receptor beta chains reported below all come from one sample, sequenced in a study of blood T cell repertoires in COVID-19. TCRdb keeps only in-frame clones here, not all; method: immunoSEQ multiplex PCR. The data hold over 120,000 clones, with approximately 86% observed a single time. Material for sequencing was peripheral blood. The receptors were sampled from a man between 65 and 85 years old with acute or convalescent COVID-19.

The chain links TRBV7-2 to TRBJ1-2; TRBD1 matches 7 bases. The V gene's germline CDR1 is SGHTA and CDR2 FQGNSA. CDR3 length equals 14 residues. J gave up 5 bases and V 5 bases, and 8 bases lay outside the gene matches. The CDR3 loop reads CASSPMGQPYGYTF. The DNA of the CDR3 is TGTGCCAGCAGCCCGATGGGACAGCCTTATGGCTACACCTTC.

Concerning this clone itself: A junction boundary mismatches the germline segment, possibly from a read error. The V call is TRBV4-1, the J call TRBJ2-5, with 15 nucleotides matching TRBD2. CDR3 length equals 17 residues. The germline gives CDR1 MGHRA, CDR2 YSYEKL. CDR3 coding DNA: TGCGCCAGCAGCCAGGACCCCGGGACTAGCGGGGGGCTACTCCCGGACTTC. It encodes CASSQDPGTSGGLLPDF.

The CDR3 DNA sequence: TGTGCCAGCAGTTACTCCACCGGGACAGCGTCCTACGAGCAGTACTTC. Translating gives CASSYSTGTASYEQYF. V is TRBV6-5 and J is TRBJ2-7; 7 nucleotides agree with TRBD1. J lost 1 base, V lost 0 bases, and 6 bases had no gene match. Per the germline V gene, CDR1 is MNHEY and CDR2 is SVGAGI. The CDR3 spans 16 residues.

The CDR3 is CASSSGGIQETQYF. DNA of the CDR3: TGTGCCAGCAGTTCAGGGGGGATCCAAGAGACCCAGTACTTC. The J gene is TRBJ2-5, the V gene TRBV28, with a weak D call TRBD1 (7 bases). The V end lost 4 bases, the J end lost 1 base, and 10 bases lay between the germline ends. The germline V gene encodes CDR1 MDHEN and CDR2 SYDVKM. This CDR3 has 14 residues. Full variable domain (rest looked up from reference TRBV28 and TRBJ2-5): DVKVTQSSRYLVKRTGEKVFLECVQDMDHENMFWYRQDPGLGLRLIYFSYDVKMKEKGDIPEGYSVSREKKERFSLILESASTNQTSMYLCASSSGGIQETQYFGPGTRLLVL.

This chain connects TRBV5-4 to TRBJ1-6; 9 positions match TRBD1. The germline gives CDR1 SGHNT, CDR2 YYREEE (reference sequence). V was clipped by 4 bases and J by 7 bases; unmatched bases: 6. This CDR3 is built from 15 residues. This CDR3 reads CASSRRDRENSPLHF. In DNA form, the CDR3 reads TGTGCCAGCAGCCGCCGGGACAGGGAGAATTCACCCCTCCACTTT.

This clone was recorded a few times. A read error may account for a junction end that differs from germline. V gene TRBV3-1 (or the pseudogene TRBV3-2) combines with J gene TRBJ2-5; possible D gene TRBD2, 6 bases. The CDR3 length is 16 residues. Germline V CDR1 and CDR2: LGHDT, YNNKEL (reference sequence). The CDR3 protein is CASSHEGGRGQGTQYF. In DNA, the CDR3 is TGTGCCAGCAGCCACGAGGGAGGTAGAGGCCAAGGGACCCAGTACTTC.

This clone came up once. The J gene is TRBJ2-3, the V gene TRBV6-5; D might be TRBD2 (5 bases). Trimming removed 2 bases from V and 0 bases from J, with 12 bases in between. Germline CDR1 is MNHEY and CDR2 is SVGAGI. The CDR3 totals 16 residues. The chain's CDR3 is CASSYISGASTDTQYF. The CDR3 DNA reads as TGTGCCAGCAGTTACATAAGCGGCGCTAGCACAGATACGCAGTATTTT.

This clone has only one observation. The CDR3 loop reads CASSTGGEAFF. CDR3 nucleotide sequence: TGTGCCAGCAGTACTGGGGGGGAAGCTTTCTTT. The chain carries TRBV12-3 or TRBV12-4 and TRBJ1-1; a weak D match, TRBD1 (5 bases). The CDR3 has 11 amino acids. Trimming stripped 5 bases from V and 8 bases from J, with 9 bases between.

V is TRBV2 and J is TRBJ2-1; D remains ambiguous. The CDR3 is made up of 16 amino acids. Germline assignment: CDR1 SNHLY and CDR2 FYNNEI. The V end was cut by 4 bases, the J end by 0 bases, with 13 bases between. The CDR3 DNA sequence: TGTGCCAGCAGTGGCCCGACTGTAAGCTCCTACAATGAGCAGTTCTTC. Translated, it gives CASSGPTVSSYNEQFF.

The rearrangement uses TRBV29-1 and TRBJ2-7; 9 bases are a match to TRBD1. Germline-derived CDR1 and CDR2 are SQVTM and ANQGSEA. J gave up 7 bases and V 3 bases, and 10 bases lay outside the gene matches. The CDR3 is 14 amino acids. CDR3 loop: CSVENRGRVGEQYF. The CDR3 DNA reads as TGCAGCGTTGAGAACAGGGGGCGTGTTGGGGAGCAGTACTTC.

This sequence joins TRBV27 and TRBJ1-4; a weak D match, TRBD1 (5 bases). Germline values: CDR1 MNHEY, CDR2 SMNVEV (reference sequence). The CDR3 runs to 13 residues. V was pared by 5 bases and J by 5 bases, with 9 bases between. The CDR3 DNA reads TGTGCCAGCAGTCCCCGACAGAATGAAAAACTGTTTTTT. This gives the protein CASSPRQNEKLFF. The whole variable domain, filled in from reference TRBV27 and TRBJ1-4, reads EAQVTQNPRYLITVTGKKLTVTCSQNMNHEYMSWYRQDPGLGLRQIYYSMNVEVTDKGDVPEGYKVSRKEKRNFPLILESPSPNQTSLYFCASSPRQNEKLFFGSGTQLSVL.

The chain couples TRBV6-5 to TRBJ1-6; no firm D call. Trimming pared 0 bases from V and 1 base from J, leaving 7 bases between. Germline V gene lookup returns CDR1 MNHEY and CDR2 SVGAGI. This CDR3 is 16 amino acids long. The CDR3: CASSYSSVSYNSPLHF. CDR3 nucleotide sequence: TGTGCCAGCAGTTACTCGTCGGTTTCCTATAATTCACCCCTCCACTTT.

The rearrangement joins TRBV2 to TRBJ1-1; 7 bases agree with TRBD1. The germline gives CDR1 SNHLY, CDR2 FYNNEI. Trimming at V came to 10 bases and at J to 0 bases, leaving 11 bases not matched to a gene. The CDR3 is made up of 15 amino acids. The CDR3 sequence: CAIFGTAPMNTEAFF. CDR3 coding DNA: TGTGCCATCTTCGGGACAGCTCCTATGAACACTGAAGCTTTCTTT. Using reference TRBV2 and TRBJ1-1 for the parts outside the CDR3, the full variable domain is EPEVTQTPSHQVTQMGQEVILRCVPISNHLYFYWYRQILGQKVEFLVSFYNNEISEKSEIFDDQFSVERPDGSNFTLKIRSTKLEDSAMYFCAIFGTAPMNTEAFFGQGTRLTVV.

The chain carries TRBV3-1 (or the pseudogene TRBV3-2) and TRBJ2-1; possibly TRBD2 for D (6 bases). The V and J ends lost 1 base and 9 bases respectively, with 10 bases between them. CDR1 LGHDT and CDR2 YNNKEL come from the germline V gene (reference sequence). The CDR3 extends over 13 amino acids. The CDR3 DNA reads TGTGCCAGCAGCCAAGCGCGCGGGGCTGAGCAGTTCTTC. This translates into CASSQARGAEQFF.

The gene calls are TRBV6-2 or TRBV6-3 and TRBJ1-2; D might be TRBD1 (6 bases). The CDR3 has 16 residues. V lost 0 bases to trimming and J lost 5 bases, with 16 bases between them. CDR1 and CDR2 from the germline V gene are MNHEY and SVGEGT. The CDR3 DNA is TGTGCCAGCAGTTACTCGCCACGGGACACTTCATATGGCTACACCTTC. This codes for CASSYSPRDTSYGYTF.

The rearrangement joins TRBV6-5 to TRBJ1-5; TRBD1 matches 8 bases. There are 15 residues in the CDR3. V shed 6 bases, J shed 7 bases, and the junction held 11 bases outside the gene matches. The germline V gene has CDR1 MNHEY and CDR2 SVGAGI. The CDR3 loop reads CASRLNQGADQPQHF. The CDR3 nucleotides are TGTGCCAGCAGACTGAACCAGGGGGCTGACCAGCCCCAGCATTTT.

V is TRBV24-1 and J is TRBJ1-1; D gene ambiguous. Trimming cost V 1 base and J 1 base, with 9 bases left between them. The CDR3 runs 15 residues. Per germline, CDR1 KGHDR and CDR2 SFDVKD. The CDR3 DNA follows: TGTGCCACCAGTGATTTAGCGGCAGAGAACACTGAAGCTTTCTTT. Its protein is CATSDLAAENTEAFF.

In its sample, this clone was seen once. V is TRBV5-1 and J is TRBJ2-2, with 10 positions matching TRBD2. Germline CDR1 is SGHRS and CDR2 is YFSETQ. This CDR3 contains 16 residues. The V and J ends lost 2 bases and 6 bases, in that order; junction bases with no gene match: 7. CDR3 in amino acids: CASSFGAGGPSGELFF. The CDR3 DNA sequence: TGCGCCAGCAGCTTCGGAGCGGGAGGGCCCTCCGGGGAGCTGTTTTTT.

This chain connects TRBV7-6 to TRBJ1-2, with 11 bases matching TRBD1. CDR1 is SGHVS and CDR2 is FNYEAQ in the germline V gene. The J segment lost 7 bases and the V segment lost 4 bases, leaving 5 bases of the junction unmatched. The CDR3 runs to 14 residues. CDR3 region: CASSSGQGVGGYTF. For the CDR3, the DNA is TGTGCCAGCAGCTCGGGACAGGGGGTTGGTGGCTACACCTTC.

The V and J genes are TRBV24-1 and TRBJ1-5; 9 nucleotides agree with TRBD1. The CDR3 loop spans 16 amino acids. V shed 3 bases and J 6 bases; nucleotides not matched to a gene: 8. CDR1 is KGHDR, CDR2 SFDVKD, per germline. CDR3 amino acids: CATSDHRTGATQPQHF. CDR3 DNA sequence: TGTGCCACCAGTGATCACCGGACAGGGGCGACTCAGCCCCAGCATTTT.

The CDR3 DNA follows: TGTGCCAGCAGCTCCCCTCTAGCGGGGGTAGGGGATACGCAGTATTTT. Translation: CASSSPLAGVGDTQYF. The V call is TRBV5-4, the J call TRBJ2-3; 10 nucleotides match TRBD2. V was pared by 3 bases and J by 6 bases, with 10 bases of the junction left unmatched. CDR1 is SGHNT and CDR2 is YYREEE in the germline V gene (reference sequence). This CDR3 contains 16 residues. Full variable domain (rest looked up from reference TRBV5-4 and TRBJ2-3): ETGVTQSPTHLIKTRGQQVTLRCSSQSGHNTVSWYQQALGQGPQFIFQYYREEENGRGNFPPRFSGLQFPNYSSELNVNALELDDSALYLCASSSPLAGVGDTQYFGPGTRLTVL.

The chain carries TRBV12-5 and TRBJ2-1; D ambiguous. Germline CDR1 LGHNT, CDR2 FRNRAP. This CDR3 contains 17 residues. V was pared by 0 bases and J by 8 bases, with 20 bases between. The CDR3 loop reads CASGLVRVVSSPHEQFF. DNA for the CDR3: TGTGCTAGTGGTTTGGTACGGGTCGTCTCCAGCCCCCATGAGCAGTTCTTC.

The chain links TRBV12-3 or TRBV12-4 to TRBJ1-6, with D tentatively TRBD1 (5 bases). V lost 8 bases and J 10 bases, leaving 15 bases between the germline ends. The CDR3 has 13 residues. CDR3 nucleotides: TGTGCCAGCTCCCAGGGTGGCAACTCACCCCTCCACTTT. Its protein is CASSQGGNSPLHF.

The gene calls are TRBV19 and TRBJ2-5, with TRBD2 identical over 7 bases. The CDR3 is 12 amino acids. Germline V gene sequence: CDR1 LNHDA, CDR2 SQIVND (reference sequence). V lost 5 bases, J lost 7 bases, and 4 bases stayed unmatched. Written as DNA, the CDR3 is TGTGCCAGTAGTCCTAGCGGCGGGACCCAGTACTTC. Residues: CASSPSGGTQYF.